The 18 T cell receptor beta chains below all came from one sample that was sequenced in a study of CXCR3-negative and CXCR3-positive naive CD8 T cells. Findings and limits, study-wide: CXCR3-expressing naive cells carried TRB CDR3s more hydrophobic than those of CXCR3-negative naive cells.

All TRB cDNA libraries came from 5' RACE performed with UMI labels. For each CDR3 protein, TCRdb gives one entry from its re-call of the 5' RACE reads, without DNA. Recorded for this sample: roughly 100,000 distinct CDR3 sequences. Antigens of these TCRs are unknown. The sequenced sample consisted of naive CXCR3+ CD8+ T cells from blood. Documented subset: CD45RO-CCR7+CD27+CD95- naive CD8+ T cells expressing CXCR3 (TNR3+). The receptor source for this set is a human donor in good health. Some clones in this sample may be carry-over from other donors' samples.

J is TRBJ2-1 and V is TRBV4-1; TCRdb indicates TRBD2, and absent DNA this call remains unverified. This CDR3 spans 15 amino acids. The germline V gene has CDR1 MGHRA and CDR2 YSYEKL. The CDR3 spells CASSQESPLPDEQFF.

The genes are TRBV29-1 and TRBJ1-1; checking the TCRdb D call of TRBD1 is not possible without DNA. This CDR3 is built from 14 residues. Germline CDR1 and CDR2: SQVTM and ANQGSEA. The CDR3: CSAVLWDSPTEAFF.

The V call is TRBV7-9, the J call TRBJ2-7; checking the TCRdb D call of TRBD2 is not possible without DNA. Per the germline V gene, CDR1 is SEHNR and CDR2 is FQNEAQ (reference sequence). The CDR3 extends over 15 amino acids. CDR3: CASTLTTGGNYEQYF.

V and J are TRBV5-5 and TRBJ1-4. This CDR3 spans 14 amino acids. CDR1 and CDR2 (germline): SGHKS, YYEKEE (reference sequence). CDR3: CASSLEPVNEKLFF.

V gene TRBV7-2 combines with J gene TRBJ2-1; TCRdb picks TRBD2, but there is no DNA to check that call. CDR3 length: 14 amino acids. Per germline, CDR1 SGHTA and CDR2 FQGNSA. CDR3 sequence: CASSFLAVYNEQFF.

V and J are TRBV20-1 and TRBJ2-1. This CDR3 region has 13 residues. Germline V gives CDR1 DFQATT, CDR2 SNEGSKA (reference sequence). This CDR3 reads CSAREEGYNEQFF.

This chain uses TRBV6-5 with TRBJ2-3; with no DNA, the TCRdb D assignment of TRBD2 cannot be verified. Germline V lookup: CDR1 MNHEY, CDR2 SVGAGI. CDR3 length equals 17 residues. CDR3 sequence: CASSYSNTRALTDTQYF.

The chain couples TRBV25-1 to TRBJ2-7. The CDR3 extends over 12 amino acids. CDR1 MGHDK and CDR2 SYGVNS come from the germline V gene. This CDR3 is CASSRSSYEQYF.

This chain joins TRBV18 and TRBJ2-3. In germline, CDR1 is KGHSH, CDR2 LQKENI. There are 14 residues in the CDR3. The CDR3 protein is CASSPPWGTDTQYF.

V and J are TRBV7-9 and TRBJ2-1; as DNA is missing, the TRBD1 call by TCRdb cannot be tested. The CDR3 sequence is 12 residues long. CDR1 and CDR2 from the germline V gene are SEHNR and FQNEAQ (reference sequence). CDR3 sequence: CASSLDSNEQFF.

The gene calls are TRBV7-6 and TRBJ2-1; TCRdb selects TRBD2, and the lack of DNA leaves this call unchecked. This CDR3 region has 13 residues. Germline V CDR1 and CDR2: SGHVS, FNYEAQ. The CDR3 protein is CASSPTLSDEQFF.

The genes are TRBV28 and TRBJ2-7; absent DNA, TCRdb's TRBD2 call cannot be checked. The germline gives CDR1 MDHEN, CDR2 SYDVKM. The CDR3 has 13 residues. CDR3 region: CASREGLVYEQYF.

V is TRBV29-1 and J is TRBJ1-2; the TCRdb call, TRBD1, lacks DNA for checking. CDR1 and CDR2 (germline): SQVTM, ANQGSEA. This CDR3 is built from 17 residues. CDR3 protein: CSVEDPTGSRTSYGYTF.

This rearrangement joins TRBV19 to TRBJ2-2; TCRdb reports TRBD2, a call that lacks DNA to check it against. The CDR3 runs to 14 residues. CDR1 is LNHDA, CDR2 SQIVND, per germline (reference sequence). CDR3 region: CASRSPTGPGELFF.

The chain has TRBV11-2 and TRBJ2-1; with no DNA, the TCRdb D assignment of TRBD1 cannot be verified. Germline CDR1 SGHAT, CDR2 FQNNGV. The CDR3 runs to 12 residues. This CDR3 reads CASSSPPTEQFF.

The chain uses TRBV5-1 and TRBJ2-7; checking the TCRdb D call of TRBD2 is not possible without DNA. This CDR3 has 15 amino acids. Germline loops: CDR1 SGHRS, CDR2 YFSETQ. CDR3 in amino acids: CASSLGFSGGYEQYF.

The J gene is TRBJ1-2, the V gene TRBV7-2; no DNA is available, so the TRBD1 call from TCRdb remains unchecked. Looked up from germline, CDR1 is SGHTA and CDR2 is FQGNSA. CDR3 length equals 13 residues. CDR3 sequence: CASSFWGGHGYTF. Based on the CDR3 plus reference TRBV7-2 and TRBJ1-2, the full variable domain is GAGVSQSPSNKVTEKGKDVELRCDPISGHTALYWYRQSLGQGLEFLIYFQGNSAPDKSGLPSDRFSAERTGGSVSTLTIQRTQQEDSAVYLCASSFWGGHGYTFGSGTRLTVV.

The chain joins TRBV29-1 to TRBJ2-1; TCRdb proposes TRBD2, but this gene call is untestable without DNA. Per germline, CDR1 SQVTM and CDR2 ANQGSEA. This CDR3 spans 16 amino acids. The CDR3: CSVEDVSSGDYNEQFF.